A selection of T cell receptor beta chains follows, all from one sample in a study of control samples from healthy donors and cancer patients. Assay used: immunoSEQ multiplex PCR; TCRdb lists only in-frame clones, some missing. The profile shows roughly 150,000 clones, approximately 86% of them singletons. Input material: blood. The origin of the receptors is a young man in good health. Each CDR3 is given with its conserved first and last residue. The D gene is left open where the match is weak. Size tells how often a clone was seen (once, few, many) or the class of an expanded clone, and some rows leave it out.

TGTGCCAGCAGCAAAGCGCCTCTCGGGTCATTCACCTCCTACGAGCAGTACTTC	CASSKAPLGSFTSYEQYF	TRBV21-1	TRBJ2-7	NA	NA
TGTGCCAGCAGCCCTATACCAATCGACAGGGCCAACACCGGGGAGCTGTTTTTT	CASSPIPIDRANTGELFF	TRBV6-4	TRBJ2-2	NA	TRBD1
TGTGCCAGCAGCTTAGAAAGGTCCCGGCATGAGAGCTACACCTTC	CASSLERSRHESYTF	TRBV11-1	TRBJ1-2	NA	NA
TGTGCCAGCAGCGCGGTCAGCGGGGTGAATTCACCCCTCCACTTT	CASSAVSGVNSPLHF	TRBV9	TRBJ1-6	NA	NA
TGTGCCTGGAGCCAGGACGGGGGGCATAGGCAGCCCCAGCATTTT	CAWSQDGGHRQPQHF	TRBV30	TRBJ1-5	NA	NA
TGTGCCAGCAGTTGGACCACAGGGGGGAAAGCGAACACTGAAGCTTTCTTT	CASSWTTGGKANTEAFF	TRBV6-2/TRBV6-3	TRBJ1-1	NA	TRBD1
TGCGCCAGCAGGGCCGGGACTAGCGACACCGGGGAGCTGTTTTTT	CASRAGTSDTGELFF	TRBV10-1	TRBJ2-2	few	TRBD2
TGTGCCAGCAGCGTCCACGGGACTCACCAAGAGACCCAGTACTTC	CASSVHGTHQETQYF	TRBV9	TRBJ2-5	once	NA
TGTGCCAGCAGCAAAGAGCGCAGCGCGTCCTCTGGAAACACCATATATTTT	CASSKERSASSGNTIYF	TRBV21-1	TRBJ1-3	medium-sized	NA
TGTGCCAGCAGCCGAACCTGGGGGCTGAACACTGAAGCTTTCTTT	CASSRTWGLNTEAFF	TRBV3-1/TRBV3-2	TRBJ1-1	NA	NA
TGCGCCAGCAGCCAGCGTCTGAATGAGCAGTTCTTC	CASSQRLNEQFF	TRBV4-1	TRBJ2-1	NA	NA
TGTGCCAGCAGCTTAGGGGTGGGGCAGGCTTCACCCCTCCACTTT	CASSLGVGQASPLHF	TRBV11-1	TRBJ1-6	NA	NA
TGTGCCAGCAGGGGTGGGCCAATAGCCAAAAACATTCAGTACTTC	CASRGGPIAKNIQYF	TRBV25-1	TRBJ2-4	NA	NA
TGTGCCAGCAGCGCAGGGTTAGTCACCGGGGAGCTGTTTTTT	CASSAGLVTGELFF	TRBV6-5	TRBJ2-2	NA	NA
TGTGCCTGGGAGGACATCTCCTACGAGCAGTACTTC	CAWEDISYEQYF	TRBV30	TRBJ2-7	NA	NA
TGTGCCAGCAGGCCCGGGACAGGGGCCGAAGCTTTCTTT	CASRPGTGAEAFF	TRBV6-5	TRBJ1-1	NA	TRBD1
TGTGCCAGCAGCTTGGGGGGGTGGGACAAAAGTTCACCCCTCCACTTT	CASSLGGWDKSSPLHF	TRBV5-6	TRBJ1-6	NA	NA
TGTGCCAGCAGTGAACTTGGGAGTCCTCTCCAAGAGACCCAGTACTTC	CASSELGSPLQETQYF	TRBV6-1	TRBJ2-5	NA	NA
TGCGCCAGCAGCCCCCGGGACAGGGGCATTCACGAGCAGTACTTC	CASSPRDRGIHEQYF	TRBV5-1	TRBJ2-7	once	TRBD1
TGTGCCAGCAGTGAAGCGGGGGGCACAGATACGCAGTATTTT	CASSEAGGTDTQYF	TRBV6-4	TRBJ2-3	NA	TRBD2
TGTGCCAGCAGCGTAGGAGGGGGTCAAGGGCCCCAGCATTTT	CASSVGGGQGPQHF	TRBV9	TRBJ1-5	NA	NA
TGTGCCAGCAGTTTAGTGTTGAGAGGCTACACCTTC	CASSLVLRGYTF	TRBV28	TRBJ1-2	NA	NA
TGTGCCAGCAGTTCCCCCGGGGAGCTGTTTTTT	CASSSPGELFF	TRBV6-5	TRBJ2-2	NA	NA